Listed below are T cell receptor beta chains from one sample, sequenced in a study of cytomegalovirus exposure and HLA in healthy donors. Repertoires were generated with immunoSEQ multiplex PCR, while TCRdb's copy carries only in-frame clones and drops some. The table has roughly 98,000 clones, 87% seen once; the top ten hold about 5.7%. What was sequenced was PBMCs. The receptors shown here come from a man between 18 and 29 years old in good health and CMV-seropositive. Each CDR3 is given with its conserved first and last residue. A D gene is named only where the DNA matches it firmly. Rows may omit the clone size; those that give it use once, few, many or a size class.

D,J,size,V,CDR3,DNA
TRBD1,TRBJ1-2,few,TRBV6-5,CASSLEGANGYTF,TGTGCCAGCAGTTTGGAGGGGGCGAATGGCTACACCTTC
TRBD1,TRBJ1-3,-,TRBV2,CASSRTGGSGNTIYF,TGTGCCAGCAGTCGGACAGGGGGCTCTGGAAACACCATATATTTT
TRBD2,TRBJ2-1,once,TRBV19,CASSKWGLAGGRNEQFF,TGTGCCAGTAGTAAGTGGGGACTAGCGGGAGGGCGTAATGAGCAGTTCTTC
TRBD1,TRBJ1-2,once,TRBV28,CASSPPGTGGDGYTF,TGTGCCAGCAGTCCGCCTGGGACAGGGGGCGATGGCTACACCTTC
TRBD2,TRBJ2-3,-,TRBV7-2,CASSLVGGGSLDTQYF,TGTGCCAGCAGCTTAGTCGGCGGGGGTTCTTTGGATACGCAGTATTTT
-,TRBJ2-2,-,TRBV18,CASSPPNRLNTGELFF,TGTGCCAGCTCACCACCGAACAGGCTTAACACCGGGGAGCTGTTTTTT
-,TRBJ1-1,once,TRBV9,CASSAQGAEAFF,TGTGCCAGCAGCGCCCAAGGAGCTGAAGCTTTCTTT
-,TRBJ2-1,-,TRBV6-1,CASSDDYMNNEQFF,TGTGCCAGCAGTGATGACTACATGAACAATGAGCAGTTCTTC
-,TRBJ2-1,-,TRBV7-9,CASSPPYQEQFF,TGTGCCAGCAGCCCCCCCTACCAAGAGCAGTTCTTC
-,TRBJ2-7,-,TRBV5-6,CASSREGEQYF,TGTGCCAGCAGCCGCGAGGGCGAGCAGTACTTC
TRBD2,TRBJ2-4,once,TRBV11-3,CASSLDQGGSRAKNIQYF,TGTGCCAGCAGCTTAGATCAGGGCGGGAGTAGAGCCAAAAACATTCAGTACTTC
-,TRBJ1-2,-,TRBV7-2,CASSLARTDYYGYTF,TGTGCCAGCAGCTTAGCGCGGACGGACTACTATGGCTACACCTTC
TRBD2,TRBJ2-7,-,TRBV19,CASSIGGSPAYEQYF,TGTGCCAGTAGTATTGGCGGGAGTCCGGCCTACGAGCAGTACTTC
TRBD1,TRBJ2-7,-,TRBV12-5,CASGLQIRDRRSYEQYF,TGTGCTAGTGGCCTTCAAATTCGGGACAGGCGGTCCTACGAGCAGTACTTC
TRBD1,TRBJ2-1,-,TRBV4-1,CASSQSPKGGRFF,TGCGCCAGCAGCCAATCTCCAAAAGGGGGCCGGTTCTTC
TRBD1,TRBJ2-4,-,TRBV4-3,CASSQEVRTGGSKNIQYF,TGCGCCAGCAGCCAAGAAGTCAGGACAGGGGGCTCTAAAAACATTCAGTACTTC
-,TRBJ1-1,-,TRBV7-2,CASSFISRFTEAFF,TGTGCCAGCAGCTTTATTTCGCGATTCACTGAAGCTTTCTTT
-,TRBJ2-1,once,TRBV7-9,CASSLGWGGREQFF,TGTGCCAGCAGCTTAGGTTGGGGGGGCCGTGAGCAGTTCTTC
TRBD2,TRBJ2-1,-,TRBV6-6,CASSYGGGGAYNEQFF,TGTGCCAGCAGTTACGGGGGCGGGGGGGCTTACAATGAGCAGTTCTTC
TRBD2,TRBJ2-7,-,TRBV2,CASRLAGGSPYEQYF,TGTGCCAGCAGACTAGCGGGGGGTTCCCCCTACGAGCAGTACTTC
TRBD2,TRBJ2-1,-,TRBV4-2,CASSQGGGATNYNEQFF,TGTGCCAGCAGCCAAGGCGGGGGGGCCACTAACTACAATGAGCAGTTCTTC
-,TRBJ2-1,-,TRBV23-1,CASSHSREEYNEQFF,TGCGCCAGCAGTCATTCCCGGGAAGAGTACAATGAGCAGTTCTTC
TRBD2,TRBJ2-3,-,TRBV7-6,CASSLSAWGGGVTDTQYF,TGTGCCAGCAGCTTAAGTGCGTGGGGCGGGGGTGTGACAGATACGCAGTATTTT
-,TRBJ2-1,-,TRBV27,CASSLSTVGIGGTDNEQFF,TGTGCCAGCAGTTTATCTACTGTCGGGATCGGGGGTACGGACAATGAGCAGTTCTTC
TRBD1,TRBJ1-5,-,TRBV9,CASSPGQGGNQPQHF,TGTGCCAGCAGCCCGGGACAGGGTGGCAATCAGCCCCAGCATTTT
TRBD1,TRBJ1-1,-,TRBV4-1,CASSPFPDRTDTEAFF,TGCGCCAGCAGCCCATTTCCGGACAGGACCGACACTGAAGCTTTCTTT
-,TRBJ1-3,-,TRBV9,CASSVAQRQVSGNTIYF,TGTGCCAGCAGCGTAGCCCAAAGACAAGTCTCTGGAAACACCATATATTTT
-,TRBJ2-3,-,TRBV10-3,CAISEAGLSDTQYF,TGTGCCATCAGTGAGGCGGGGCTTTCGGATACGCAGTATTTT
-,TRBJ1-2,-,TRBV6-6,CASSLDRSYGYTF,TGTGCCAGCAGCCTAGACAGGTCCTATGGCTACACCTTC
TRBD2,TRBJ2-3,once,TRBV27,CASSLLAGGPSDTQYF,TGTGCCAGCAGTTTATTAGCGGGAGGGCCTTCAGATACGCAGTATTTT
TRBD2,TRBJ2-3,-,TRBV10-2,CASRETSGMDTQYF,TGCGCCAGCAGGGAGACTAGCGGAATGGATACGCAGTATTTT
TRBD2,TRBJ2-1,-,TRBV5-8,CASSPLLAGVGNEQFF,TGTGCCAGCAGCCCACTACTAGCGGGGGTAGGGAATGAGCAGTTCTTC
TRBD1,TRBJ2-7,once,TRBV19,CASSTLRGGTGEQYF,TGTGCCAGTAGTACCCTAAGGGGCGGGACAGGCGAGCAGTACTTC
-,TRBJ2-6,-,TRBV9,CASSVAKEEAGANVLTF,TGTGCCAGCAGCGTAGCTAAGGAGGAGGCTGGGGCCAACGTCCTGACTTTC
-,TRBJ2-3,once,TRBV11-3,CASSLDQFTDTQYF,TGTGCCAGCAGCTTAGACCAGTTCACAGATACGCAGTATTTT
TRBD1,TRBJ2-5,-,TRBV5-6,CASSGWGQGYRETQYF,TGTGCCAGCAGCGGCTGGGGACAGGGGTATAGGGAGACCCAGTACTTC
TRBD2,TRBJ2-7,-,TRBV7-9,CASDASGTNYEQYF,TGTGCCAGCGATGCTAGCGGTACGAACTACGAGCAGTACTTC
TRBD1,TRBJ2-5,-,TRBV5-1,CASSPGTGGETQYF,TGCGCCAGCAGCCCCGGGACAGGAGGAGAGACCCAGTACTTC
-,TRBJ1-1,-,TRBV7-6,CASSLAWRQLEAFF,TGTGCCAGCAGCTTAGCATGGAGACAGCTTGAAGCTTTCTTT
TRBD2,TRBJ2-1,-,TRBV19,CASSIRGGGSGYNEQFF,TGTGCCAGTAGTATACGGGGCGGCGGGAGTGGGTACAATGAGCAGTTCTTC
-,TRBJ2-2,-,TRBV4-3,CASSQATPGTGELFF,TGCGCCAGCAGCCAAGCAACACCAGGGACCGGGGAGCTGTTTTTT
-,TRBJ1-2,-,TRBV29-1,CSVKFYGERPNYGYTF,TGCAGCGTTAAATTTTATGGGGAGAGACCTAACTATGGCTACACCTTC
-,TRBJ1-1,-,TRBV28,CASSSHTGTNTEAFF,TGTGCCAGCAGTTCCCACACAGGGACGAACACTGAAGCTTTCTTT
TRBD1,TRBJ2-2,-,TRBV7-8,CASSLRAGTGRSGELFF,TGTGCCAGCAGCTTAAGGGCCGGGACAGGGCGGAGCGGGGAGCTGTTTTTT
TRBD2,TRBJ2-1,-,TRBV28,CASLAAGTSGRTVQFF,TGTGCCAGCCTAGCCGCCGGGACTAGCGGGAGGACGGTGCAGTTCTTC
TRBD1,TRBJ2-7,once,TRBV10-2,CASRTGGNEQYF,TGCGCCAGCCGGACAGGGGGTAACGAGCAGTACTTC
TRBD1,TRBJ1-2,-,TRBV19,CASSTQRDSLDGYTF,TGTGCCAGTAGTACCCAAAGGGACAGCTTAGATGGCTACACCTTC
-,TRBJ2-7,-,TRBV5-4,CASSLLNYEQYF,TGTGCCAGCAGCTTGCTTAACTACGAGCAGTACTTC
-,TRBJ1-1,-,TRBV4-1,CASSQGTGLTEAFF,TGCGCCAGCAGCCAGGGTACAGGGTTGACTGAAGCTTTCTTT
TRBD1,TRBJ2-7,-,TRBV7-9,CASSRTGQGMYEQYF,TGTGCCAGCAGCCGCACAGGACAGGGGATGTACGAGCAGTACTTC
-,TRBJ1-5,once,TRBV2,CASSEGGNQPQHF,TGTGCCAGCAGTGAAGGAGGCAATCAGCCCCAGCATTTT
TRBD1,TRBJ1-1,few,TRBV7-6,CASSLGQGLEGTEAFF,TGTGCCAGCAGCTTAGGACAGGGCTTAGAGGGCACTGAAGCTTTCTTT